This T cell receptor beta chain was retrieved from a study of CD8 T cells in ankylosing spondylitis. Study results and caveats: The study identified a TCR beta motif of eight highly homologous variants that appeared characteristic of ankylosing spondylitis blood.

This clonotype was detected only a few times. Antigen: not known. The CDR3 consists of 12 residues. The V end was cut by 4 bases, the J end by 6 bases, with 9 bases between. Germline V CDR1 and CDR2: MNHNY, SVGAGI (reference sequence). TCRdb fed the 5' RACE reads into MiXCR, producing one record per CDR3 protein. Of around 340,000 distinct CDR3 sequences in the sample, approximately 15% were seen once. The sequenced material came from blood, either unsorted or a sorted T cell fraction (not recorded which). The sequence was obtained from a male donor with ankylosing spondylitis or in good health (not recorded which). The J gene is TRBJ1-1, the V gene TRBV6-6; D unresolved. The CDR3 is CASSSTSPEAFF. The CDR3 DNA sequence: TGTGCCAGCAGTTCCACGAGTCCTGAAGCTTTCTTT.